The next 30 T cell receptor beta chains were all read from a single sample in a study of T cell responses to AZD1222 COVID-19 vaccine. TCRdb's copy holds only in-frame clones and misses some; the assay was immunoSEQ multiplex PCR. This sample has about 130,000 clones, with 70% to 90% found just once. Sample: peripheral blood, taken 28 days after the second dose of the MenACWY control vaccine. Receptors were obtained from an adult who received the MenACWY meningococcal vaccine as a control.

The chain joins TRBV30 to TRBJ1-1; D possibly corresponds to TRBD1 (5 bases). The length of the CDR3 is 13 residues. The germline V gene has CDR1 GTSNPN and CDR2 SVGIG (reference sequence). The V gene lost 3 bases and the J gene lost 0 bases, with 8 bases spanning the gap. For the CDR3, the DNA is TGTGCCTGGAGGGCAGGGATGAACACTGAAGCTTTCTTT. Its protein is CAWRAGMNTEAFF. The full variable domain, completed using reference TRBV30 and TRBJ1-1, is SQTIHQWPATLVQPVGSPLSLECTVEGTSNPNLYWYRQAAGRGLQLLFYSVGIGQISSEVPQNLSASRPQDRQFILSSKKLLLSDSGFYLCAWRAGMNTEAFFGQGTRLTVV.

The rearrangement uses TRBV28 and TRBJ2-5, with D perhaps TRBD2 (5 bases). This CDR3 comprises 13 residues. From germline, CDR1 is MDHEN and CDR2 SYDVKM. V was shortened by 7 bases and J by 5 bases, with 14 bases between the two germline ends. Here the CDR3 reads CASNKSGRETQYF. The CDR3, as DNA: TGTGCCAGCAATAAAAGCGGTCGGGAGACCCAGTACTTC.

This chain joins TRBV19 and TRBJ1-4; 8 bases align to TRBD1. CDR3 length: 15 amino acids. Per the germline V gene, CDR1 is LNHDA and CDR2 is SQIVND (reference sequence). J was trimmed by 2 bases and V by 8 bases; bases with no gene match: 7. The CDR3 region has the DNA TGTGCCAGTTCCGACAGGGGAGGTACTAATGAAAAACTGTTTTTT. Protein: CASSDRGGTNEKLFF.

J is TRBJ2-1 and V is TRBV18, with 8 nucleotides matching TRBD2. CDR1 and CDR2 (germline): KGHSH, LQKENI. The CDR3 is 15 amino acids. The V segment lost 2 bases and the J segment 4 bases; nucleotides outside the gene matches: 4. Here the CDR3 reads CASSPIAGGYNEQFF. In DNA, the CDR3 is TGTGCCAGCTCACCAATCGCGGGAGGATACAATGAGCAGTTCTTC.

The sample holds one count of this clone. The CDR3 spells CASSSGQDTYGYTF. The CDR3 nucleotides read TGCGCCAGCAGCTCGGGACAGGATACCTATGGCTACACCTTC. The genes are TRBV5-1 and TRBJ1-2; TRBD1 agrees at 8 bases. The CDR3 contains 14 residues. Germline V CDR1 and CDR2: SGHRS, YFSETQ. With V trimmed by 3 bases and J by 4 bases, 5 bases remained unmatched.

This chain connects TRBV2 to TRBJ1-6, with a tentative D call TRBD1 (5 bases). CDR1 is SNHLY, CDR2 FYNNEI, per germline. Trimming stripped 8 bases from V and 7 bases from J, with 12 bases between. CDR3 size: 13 residues. The CDR3, as DNA: TGTGCCAGCGGAGGATGGGGGAATTCACCCCTCCACTTT. It specifies CASGGWGNSPLHF.

The chain employs TRBV28 and TRBJ1-4; 8 nucleotides align to TRBD1. V shed 1 base and J 6 bases; nucleotides not matched to a gene: 4. Germline CDR1 and CDR2: MDHEN and SYDVKM. This CDR3 has 15 amino acids. The CDR3 here is CASSLSAGGYEKLFF. CDR3 in DNA: TGTGCCAGCAGTTTATCCGCAGGGGGCTATGAAAAACTGTTTTTT.

The V gene is TRBV10-2, the J gene TRBJ1-5, with 8 bases identical to TRBD1. CDR1 WSHSY and CDR2 SAAADI come from the germline V gene. The V gene end was trimmed by 7 bases and the J gene end by 2 bases; junction bases not matched to a gene: 4. The CDR3 consists of 14 residues. The CDR3 is CASTGGQGNQPQHF. Here the CDR3 DNA reads TGCGCCAGCACAGGGGGCCAGGGCAATCAGCCCCAGCATTTT.

The J gene is TRBJ2-7, the V gene TRBV6-5, with 7 bases fitting TRBD1. The CDR3 totals 12 residues. Germline CDR1 MNHEY, CDR2 SVGAGI. V lost 4 bases, J lost 6 bases, and 3 bases stayed unmatched. The chain's CDR3 is CASSLTGVEQYV. Here the CDR3 DNA reads TGTGCCAGCAGTTTAACAGGGGTCGAGCAGTACGTC.

The chain links TRBV19 to TRBJ1-1; D is uncertain. The CDR3 totals 13 residues. From germline, CDR1 is LNHDA and CDR2 SQIVND (reference sequence). Trimming stripped 0 bases from V and 1 base from J, with 3 bases between. CDR3 residues: CASSIDQNTEAFF. CDR3 DNA: TGTGCCAGTAGTATAGACCAGAACACTGAAGCTTTCTTT.

This sequence joins TRBV19 and TRBJ2-5; D is perhaps TRBD2 (5 bases). The CDR3 has 14 amino acids. The V gene's germline CDR1 is LNHDA and CDR2 SQIVND (reference sequence). V was cut by 8 bases and J by 5 bases, with 18 bases left in between. In DNA form, the CDR3 reads TGTGCCAGTCGAGGGCGGGCAGCCATGGAGACCCAGTACTTC. This translates into CASRGRAAMETQYF.

This clone was seen only a few times. The chain has TRBV11-2 and TRBJ2-1; D uncertain. The CDR3 extends over 11 amino acids. The germline CDR1 and CDR2 sequences are SGHAT and FQNNGV. V shed 8 bases and J shed 8 bases, with 10 bases lying between them. CDR3 protein: CASGEFDEQFF. CDR3 nucleotides: TGTGCCAGCGGTGAGTTCGATGAGCAGTTCTTC.

The chain combines TRBV6-1 with TRBJ1-1; unclear D gene. This CDR3 spans 15 amino acids. Germline V CDR1 and CDR2: MNHNS, SASEGT. Deletions cut 2 bases from V and 1 base from J, with 11 bases between. Written as DNA, the CDR3 is TGTGCCAGCAGTGAAAGGTATGCGAGGAACACTGAAGCTTTCTTT. It codes for CASSERYARNTEAFF.

J is TRBJ1-6 and V is TRBV3-1 (or the pseudogene TRBV3-2); unclear D gene. CDR1 and CDR2 (germline): LGHDT, YNNKEL (reference sequence). V was pared by 4 bases and J by 10 bases, with 8 bases between. CDR3 length: 12 residues. The CDR3: CASSLVESPLHF. CDR3 bases: TGTGCCAGCAGCCTCGTAGAATCACCCCTCCACTTT.

V gene TRBV28 combines with J gene TRBJ2-3; D is uncertain. The V gene's germline CDR1 is MDHEN and CDR2 SYDVKM. This CDR3 is built from 12 residues. The V end was cut by 5 bases, the J end by 1 base, with 4 bases between. The CDR3 nucleotides read TGTGCCAGCAGTCCGGGCACAGATACGCAGTATTTT. Protein sequence: CASSPGTDTQYF.

The chain couples TRBV12-2 to TRBJ2-1; the D call TRBD2 from the table was never checked on the DNA. TRBV12-2 is reported as a pseudogene. The CDR3 covers 15 residues. The CDR3 DNA reads TGTGCAAGTCGCCCTCGTCGACTAGCGGGGAGTGAGCAGTTCTTC. Translated: CASRPRRLAGSEQFF.

The V and J genes are TRBV7-6 and TRBJ2-7, with no clear D. The CDR3 has 11 residues. V was shortened by 6 bases and J by 2 bases, with 5 bases between the two germline ends. The germline gives CDR1 SGHVS, CDR2 FNYEAQ. The CDR3 reads CASSRTYEQYF. The CDR3 nucleotides read TGTGCCAGCAGTCGGACCTACGAGCAGTACTTC.

This rearrangement joins TRBV24-1 to TRBJ1-2; the match to TRBD1 covers 10 bases. Unmatched junction bases numbered 8, after V lost 3 bases and J lost 11 bases. Germline assignment: CDR1 KGHDR and CDR2 SFDVKD. The CDR3 is 14 residues long. The CDR3 DNA is TGTGCCACCAGTGATCCCGGGACAGGGGCGTGGTACACCTTC. This gives the protein CATSDPGTGAWYTF.

This chain connects TRBV14 to TRBJ1-2; D ambiguous. Trimming took off 0 bases at V and 0 bases at J, with 8 bases between the two ends. CDR3 length equals 15 residues. Per the germline V gene, CDR1 is SGHDN and CDR2 is FVKESK. CDR3 sequence reads: CASSQESWANYGYTF. The CDR3 nucleotides are TGTGCCAGCAGCCAAGAGTCATGGGCTAACTATGGCTACACCTTC. Looking up the rest from reference TRBV14 and TRBJ1-2 gives the full variable domain: EAGVTQFPSHSVIEKGQTVTLRCDPISGHDNLYWYRRVMGKEIKFLLHFVKESKQDESGMPNNRFLAERTGGTYSTLKVQPAELEDSGVYFCASSQESWANYGYTFGSGTRLTVV.

This chain uses TRBV7-6 with TRBJ1-2; D gene unclear. V gave up 5 bases and J gave up 4 bases, with 20 bases separating them. The V gene's germline CDR1 is SGHVS and CDR2 FNYEAQ. CDR3 size: 16 residues. CDR3 sequence (DNA): TGTGCCAGCAGCAAGACTTTGGGTGGCAGGATCTATGGCTACACCTTC. Its protein is CASSKTLGGRIYGYTF.

The chain carries TRBV19 and TRBJ2-6; the D call may be TRBD1 or TRBD2 (5 bases each). V shed 7 bases and J shed 2 bases, with 15 bases lying between them. CDR1 and CDR2 (germline): LNHDA, SQIVND (reference sequence). CDR3 length: 16 amino acids. The CDR3: CASTPVPGPGANVLTF. The CDR3 DNA reads as TGTGCCAGTACCCCAGTCCCGGGGCCTGGGGCCAACGTCCTGACTTTC.

The chain has TRBV7-3 and TRBJ2-6; maybe TRBD1 (5 bases). The CDR3 runs to 16 residues. The V end lost 5 bases, the J end lost 0 bases, and 11 bases lay between the germline ends. Per germline, CDR1 SGHTA and CDR2 FQGTGA. DNA for the CDR3: TGTGCCAGCAGCCCAGGGCCCCCCTCTGGGGCCAACGTCCTGACTTTC. This gives the protein CASSPGPPSGANVLTF.

J is TRBJ1-5 and V is TRBV27; D is possibly TRBD1 (6 bases). The CDR3 sequence is 15 residues long. CDR1 and CDR2 (germline): MNHEY, SMNVEV (reference sequence). V lost 2 bases, J lost 1 base, and 9 bases lay in between. The CDR3 sequence: CASSLSRGSNQPQHF. The CDR3 DNA sequence: TGTGCCAGCAGTTTAAGCAGGGGCAGCAATCAGCCCCAGCATTTT.

The CDR3 DNA follows: TGCGCCAGCCAGACAGGGTACCAAGAGACCCAGTACTTC. This translates into CASQTGYQETQYF. This chain connects TRBV5-1 to TRBJ2-5; 7 nucleotides agree with TRBD1. The CDR3 is made up of 13 amino acids. Germline values: CDR1 SGHRS, CDR2 YFSETQ. The V gene end was trimmed by 7 bases and the J gene end by 0 bases; junction bases not matched to a gene: 3. The complete variable domain, with remaining parts taken from reference TRBV5-1 and TRBJ2-5, reads KAGVTQTPRYLIKTRGQQVTLSCSPISGHRSVSWYQQTPGQGLQFLFEYFSETQRNKGNFPGRFSGRQFSNSRSEMNVSTLELGDSALYLCASQTGYQETQYFGPGTRLLVL.

This chain connects TRBV7-8 to TRBJ2-7; D is possibly TRBD1 (6 bases). Trimming pared 2 bases from V and 2 bases from J, leaving 13 bases between. Germline CDR1 is SGHVS and CDR2 is FQNEAQ. This CDR3 contains 15 residues. CDR3 residues: CASSLKRGFAYEQYV. The CDR3 nucleotides read TGTGCCAGCAGCTTAAAAAGGGGGTTTGCCTACGAGCAGTACGTC.

This clone has just one count. The V call is TRBV19, the J call TRBJ2-1, with 13 bases identical to TRBD2. V trimming: 3 bases; J trimming: 9 bases; junction bases outside the gene matches: 5. CDR1 LNHDA and CDR2 SQIVND come from the germline V gene (reference sequence). The CDR3 is made up of 15 amino acids. The CDR3: CASSIVTSGRGEQFF. The CDR3 nucleotides are TGTGCCAGTAGTATTGTCACTAGCGGGAGGGGTGAGCAGTTCTTC. Filled out from reference TRBV19 and TRBJ2-1, the complete variable domain reads DGGITQSPKYLFRKEGQNVTLSCEQNLNHDAMYWYRQDPGQGLRLIYYSQIVNDFQKGDIAEGYSVSREKKESFPLTVTSAQKNPTAFYLCASSIVTSGRGEQFFGPGTRLTVL.

The rearrangement links TRBV6-5 to TRBJ1-5; D gene unclear. The V gene lost 2 bases and the J gene lost 1 base, with 12 bases spanning the gap. Germline V gene data show CDR1 as MNHEY and CDR2 as SVGAGI. The CDR3 totals 16 residues. The CDR3: CASSYGEGSSNQPQHF. The CDR3 DNA is TGTGCCAGCAGTTACGGAGAAGGGTCGAGCAATCAGCCCCAGCATTTT.

CDR3 residues: CASSEVAPGELFF. The CDR3 DNA follows: TGCGCCAGCAGTGAGGTCGCCCCCGGGGAGCTGTTTTTT. J is TRBJ2-2 and V is TRBV10-1; D is unclear. Trimming removed 2 bases from V and 6 bases from J, with 7 bases in between. The CDR3 totals 13 residues. CDR1 and CDR2 (germline): WNHNN, SYGVQD (reference sequence).

This clone was seen only once. The V and J genes are TRBV5-4 and TRBJ2-3; the match to TRBD1 covers 8 bases. Looked up from germline, CDR1 is SGHNT and CDR2 is YYREEE (reference sequence). The junction had 4 bases not matched to a gene; V was cut back by 2 bases and J by 2 bases. The CDR3 is made up of 15 amino acids. This chain's CDR3 is CASSFNRGITDTQYF. In DNA, the CDR3 is TGTGCCAGCAGCTTTAACAGGGGGATCACAGATACGCAGTATTTT.

Written as DNA, the CDR3 is TGTGCCAGCAGTTTAGGGGGGGGCGGTGGTCTAGAGCAGTACGTC. Amino acid sequence: CASSLGGGGGLEQYV. V gene TRBV28 combines with J gene TRBJ2-7; possible D gene TRBD2, 7 bases. Germline CDR1 MDHEN, CDR2 SYDVKM. V was trimmed by 2 bases and J by 7 bases, leaving 18 bases between them. The CDR3 loop spans 15 amino acids.